These T cell receptor beta chains were read from a single sample in a study of human T cells and chemical hapten exposure. MiXCR was run by TCRdb on the RACE reads, yielding one entry per CDR3 protein. The sample has 35,000 to 50,000 distinct CDR3 sequences, roughly 12% seen once. The specimen comprised whole blood, sampled in connection with sensitization to the hapten diphenylcyclopropenone (DPC). These receptors were obtained from a woman aged 25 to 45 with alopecia areata. Some clones in this sample may be carry-over from other donors' samples. CDR3s include the opening cysteine and the closing phenylalanine or tryptophan. D genes are given only for firm matches. For some rows the clone size is stated as once, few or many, or as a class when expanded; others skip it.

v_gene	d_gene	abundance	j_gene	CDR3aa	CDR3nt
TRBV11-2	-	many	TRBJ1-3	CASSSVRGNSGNTIYF	TGTGCCAGCAGCTCCGTGAGGGGAAACTCTGGAAACACCATATATTTT
TRBV20-1	-	-	TRBJ2-1	CSAKRSASSYNEQFF	TGCAGTGCCAAACGTAGCGCGAGCTCCTACAATGAGCAGTTCTTC
TRBV29-1	-	-	TRBJ2-1	CSVEDSYNEQFF	TGCAGCGTTGAGGATTCCTACAATGAGCAGTTCTTC
TRBV2	TRBD1	-	TRBJ2-2	CASSGDRGTGELFF	TGTGCCAGCAGTGGGGACAGGGGGACCGGGGAGCTGTTTTTT
TRBV29-1	TRBD2	many	TRBJ2-1	CSVAARLAYNEQFF	TGCAGCGTTGCTGCAAGACTAGCATACAATGAGCAGTTCTTC
TRBV10-3	-	many	TRBJ2-7	CAISESEQSRGNYEQYF	TGTGCCATCAGTGAGTCGGAGCAGTCCAGAGGCAATTACGAGCAGTACTTC
TRBV21-1	-	many	TRBJ1-1	CASSAKKGAPNTEAFF	TGTGCCAGCAGCGCAAAAAAAGGGGCCCCTAACACTGAAGCTTTCTTT
TRBV6-2/TRBV6-3	TRBD2	-	TRBJ2-2	CASSYSGGSNTGELFF	TGTGCCAGCAGTTACTCGGGCGGGAGTAACACCGGGGAGCTGTTTTTT
TRBV5-1	TRBD1	many	TRBJ1-1	CASSLVHTGAMNTEAFF	TGCGCCAGCAGCTTGGTCCATACAGGGGCTATGAACACTGAAGCTTTCTTT
TRBV6-5	TRBD1	many	TRBJ1-2	CASSRTGDYGYTF	TGTGCCAGCAGCCGGACAGGGGACTATGGCTACACCTTC
TRBV9	-	-	TRBJ2-7	CASSRGGSPYEQYF	TGTGCCAGCTCCCGAGGAGGGAGTCCCTACGAGCAGTACTTC
TRBV20-1	TRBD2	few	TRBJ2-2	CSAIAGRAVGELFF	TGCAGTGCTATAGCCGGGAGGGCGGTCGGGGAGCTGTTTTTT
TRBV7-3	TRBD1	-	TRBJ2-7	CASSSDRGGEQYF	TGTGCCAGCAGCTCGGACAGGGGTGGCGAGCAGTACTTC
TRBV29-1	TRBD2	many	TRBJ2-1	CSVGSGEDNEQFF	TGCAGCGTTGGGAGCGGGGAAGACAATGAGCAGTTCTTC